The 25 T cell receptor beta chains listed next were all sequenced from one sample in a study of CD8+CD57+ T cells in acquired aplastic anemia. Genomic DNA constituted the template upon which TCR beta VDJ and CDR3 profiling was performed. MiXCR, run by TCRdb on the reads, gives a single entry per CDR3 protein. Here the sample spans approximately 98,000 distinct CDR3 sequences, roughly two thirds being singletons. All patients picked for sequencing had shown, by flow cytometry, an expansion of CD8+CD57+ cells. Sequenced material: sorted CD4+, CD8+, or CD8+CD57+ T cells (not recorded which) from PBMCs. These receptors came from a human donor with aplastic anemia.

The chain links TRBV20-1 to TRBJ1-5; 10 bases map to TRBD1. The CDR3 contains 15 residues. Per the germline V gene, CDR1 is DFQATT and CDR2 is SNEGSKA (reference sequence). V shed 3 bases and J 1 base; nucleotides not matched to a gene: 3. DNA for the CDR3: TGCAGTGCTAGGACAGGGGGCAGGAGCAATCAGCCCCAGCATTTT. Its translation: CSARTGGRSNQPQHF.

This chain uses TRBV19 with TRBJ2-2; a possible D gene is TRBD2 (5 bases). V gave up 3 bases and J gave up 1 base, with 6 bases separating them. Germline values: CDR1 LNHDA, CDR2 SQIVND (reference sequence). The CDR3 is 14 amino acids. CDR3 amino acids: CASSIRGNTGELFF. CDR3 sequence (DNA): TGTGCCAGTAGTATCCGGGGGAACACCGGGGAGCTGTTTTTT.

The V and J genes are TRBV20-1 and TRBJ1-3, with 7 positions matching TRBD1. CDR3 length: 16 residues. The germline V gene encodes CDR1 DFQATT and CDR2 SNEGSKA (reference sequence). With 0 bases clipped from V and 2 bases from J, the junction kept 7 bases outside the gene matches. The CDR3 reads CSARDGGQGAGNTIYF. The CDR3 DNA follows: TGCAGTGCTAGAGATGGGGGGCAGGGGGCTGGAAACACCATATATTTT.

The chain combines TRBV21-1 with TRBJ2-5; whether TRBD2, the table's D call, matches the DNA was not checked. TRBV21-1 is a listed pseudogene. This CDR3 contains 15 residues. The CDR3 DNA follows: TGTGCCAGCAGCACCAGAGAAGCGGGAGGAGAGACCCAGTACTTC. The encoded protein is CASSTREAGGETQYF.

This clonotype was seen repeatedly, ten times or more. The chain employs TRBV19 and TRBJ2-4; maybe TRBD1 (5 bases). V lost 7 bases, J lost 0 bases, and 10 bases lay in between. CDR3 size: 14 residues. Per the germline V gene, CDR1 is LNHDA and CDR2 is SQIVND (reference sequence). The CDR3 nucleotides are TGTGCCAGTACTGGGGCTCCAGCCAAAAACATTCAGTACTTC. It codes for CASTGAPAKNIQYF.

A word on this clonotype: The junction differs from germline at one of its ends, possibly a read error. The V and J genes are TRBV20-1 and TRBJ2-7; TRBD2 aligns across 9 bases. From germline, CDR1 is DFQATT and CDR2 SNEGSKA (reference sequence). The CDR3 covers 14 residues. The CDR3 region has the DNA TGCGGTGCTGGAGGGCTAGCGGGGAGTGAGGAGCAGTACTTC. Translated: CGAGGLAGSEEQYF.

The V gene is TRBV29-1, the J gene TRBJ1-4, with D unresolved. The CDR3 consists of 16 residues. The V gene's germline CDR1 is SQVTM and CDR2 ANQGSEA. Trimming took 6 bases from V and 7 from J, leaving 24 bases between them. The CDR3 bases are TGCAGCGTCGAAATGCCCACGAAGGATTTAACTGAAAAACTGTTTTTT. This encodes CSVEMPTKDLTEKLFF.

The chain employs TRBV29-1 and TRBJ2-7; the D is unclear. CDR1 SQVTM and CDR2 ANQGSEA come from the germline V gene. Trimming took 1 base from V and 0 from J, leaving 13 bases between them. The CDR3 is made up of 15 amino acids. The CDR3 nucleotides read TGCAGCGTTGAAGTGGAAGGGAACGGCTCCTACGAGCAGTACTTC. As protein: CSVEVEGNGSYEQYF.

This chain links TRBV7-9 with TRBJ1-1; no clear D gene. Trimming shortened V by 5 bases and J by 10 bases, and 11 bases separated the two germline ends. Looked up from germline, CDR1 is SEHNR and CDR2 is FQNEAQ (reference sequence). The CDR3 is 11 amino acids. The CDR3 loop is CASSQERTAFF. In nucleotides, the CDR3 is TGTGCCAGCAGCCAGGAACGGACAGCTTTCTTT.

The V and J genes are TRBV10-3 and TRBJ1-5, with D tentatively TRBD1 (6 bases). This CDR3 is built from 14 residues. The germline V gene encodes CDR1 ENHRY and CDR2 SYGVKD. The V end was cut by 3 bases, the J end by 4 bases, with 10 bases between. CDR3 sequence: CAISEDRNNQPQHF. The CDR3 coding sequence is TGTGCCATCAGTGAAGACAGGAATAATCAGCCCCAGCATTTT.

This clonotype was picked up a small number of times. The V and J genes are TRBV10-1 and TRBJ2-7; 7 bases align to TRBD2. CDR1 is WNHNN and CDR2 is SYGVQD in the germline V gene (reference sequence). The CDR3 is 13 amino acids. V dropped 5 bases and J dropped 2; count of bases not matched to a gene: 3. CDR3 sequence (DNA): TGCGCCAGCAGTTCTAGCGGTCCCTACGAGCAGTACTTC. This codes for CASSSSGPYEQYF.

J is TRBJ2-1 and V is TRBV20-1; 13 bases are shared with TRBD2. With 6 bases clipped from V and 6 bases from J, the junction kept 8 bases outside the gene matches. The V gene's germline CDR1 is DFQATT and CDR2 SNEGSKA (reference sequence). CDR3 length: 15 residues. The CDR3, as DNA: TGCAGTGCCCCCCCTCGACTAGCGGGGGGCAATGAGCAGTTCTTC. Its protein is CSAPPRLAGGNEQFF.

The chain uses TRBV20-1 and TRBJ1-5, with 10 bases fitting TRBD1. The CDR3 sequence is 14 residues long. Germline V gives CDR1 DFQATT, CDR2 SNEGSKA (reference sequence). J gave up 3 bases and V 3 bases, and 2 bases lay outside the gene matches. CDR3 DNA: TGCAGTGCTAGGGGGACAGGGGCCAATCAGCCCCAGCATTTT. Its translation is CSARGTGANQPQHF.

This chain links TRBV5-8 with TRBJ1-5, with TRBD1 matching over 9 bases. CDR1 and CDR2 from the germline V gene are SGHTS and YDEGEE. CDR3 size: 14 residues. Trimming at V came to 4 bases and at J to 5 bases, leaving 4 bases not matched to a gene. CDR3 sequence: CASSNRQGDQPQHF. CDR3 DNA sequence: TGTGCCAGCAGCAATCGACAGGGGGATCAGCCCCAGCATTTT. Supplemented by reference TRBV5-8 and TRBJ1-5, the full variable domain reads EAGVTQSPTHLIKTRGQQATLRCSPISGHTSVYWYQQALGLGLQFLLWYDEGEERNRGNFPPRFSGRQFPNYSSELNVNALELEDSALYLCASSNRQGDQPQHFGDGTRLSIL.

The chain carries TRBV7-9 and TRBJ2-7; unclear D gene. CDR3 size: 14 residues. Germline CDR1 reads SEHNR; CDR2 reads FQNEAQ (reference sequence). V lost 5 bases, J lost 3 bases, and 14 bases lay in between. The CDR3 protein is CASSTDRSLYEQYF. CDR3 sequence (DNA): TGTGCCAGCAGCACGGACCGATCTCTCTACGAGCAGTACTTC.

V usage is TRBV7-2 and J usage is TRBJ2-7; possible D gene TRBD2, 5 bases. The CDR3 has 14 amino acids. Trimming took off 5 bases at V and 0 bases at J, with 11 bases between the two ends. Germline V CDR1 and CDR2: SGHTA, FQGNSA. The DNA for the CDR3 is TGTGCCAGCAGCAACGGACTCAACTCCTACGAGCAGTACTTC. Translating gives CASSNGLNSYEQYF. The full variable domain, rest sourced from reference TRBV7-2 and TRBJ2-7, is GAGVSQSPSNKVTEKGKDVELRCDPISGHTALYWYRQSLGQGLEFLIYFQGNSAPDKSGLPSDRFSAERTGGSVSTLTIQRTQQEDSAVYLCASSNGLNSYEQYFGPGTRLTVT.

The V call is TRBV20-1, the J call TRBJ1-5; D is possibly TRBD1 (5 bases). Germline V gene lookup returns CDR1 DFQATT and CDR2 SNEGSKA (reference sequence). The CDR3 is 15 amino acids. With 6 bases removed from V and 7 bases from J, the gap between germline ends came to 22 bases. CDR3 DNA sequence: TGCAGTGCCCAAATTGGGCAGGGAGAAGGACAGCCCCAGCATTTT. Translated, it gives CSAQIGQGEGQPQHF.

This chain uses TRBV20-1 with TRBJ2-1; no firm D call. CDR1 is DFQATT and CDR2 is SNEGSKA in the germline V gene (reference sequence). This CDR3 contains 10 residues. V shed 4 bases and J shed 8 bases, with 6 bases lying between them. CDR3 region: CSAKSYEQFF. In DNA, the CDR3 is TGCAGTGCTAAGAGCTATGAGCAGTTCTTC.

This clonotype appeared many times. The genes are TRBV3-1 and TRBJ2-6, with D unclear. The V end was cut by 0 bases, the J end by 0 bases, with 9 bases between. The germline V gene has CDR1 LGHDT and CDR2 YNNKEL (reference sequence). The CDR3 runs to 17 residues. The CDR3 loop is CASSQDESYSGANVLTF. The CDR3 region has the DNA TGTGCCAGCAGCCAAGATGAGAGCTACTCTGGGGCCAACGTCCTGACTTTC.

The chain employs TRBV15 and TRBJ1-2, with TRBD1 identical over 7 bases. Germline V gives CDR1 LNHNV, CDR2 YYDKDF (reference sequence). V dropped 3 bases and J dropped 4; count of bases not matched to a gene: 2. This CDR3 contains 13 residues. In nucleotides, the CDR3 is TGTGCCACCAGCAGGCGACAGGGCTATGGCTACACCTTC. As protein: CATSRRQGYGYTF.

The chain recombines TRBV6-1 with TRBJ2-7, with D maybe TRBD2 (6 bases). The CDR3 totals 15 residues. Germline CDR1 reads MNHNS; CDR2 reads SASEGT. V lost 0 bases and J 2 bases, leaving 11 bases between the germline ends. CDR3 in DNA: TGTGCCAGCAGTGAAGCGGGAGGTAGCGCCTACGAGCAGTACTTC. This sequence encodes CASSEAGGSAYEQYF.

The chain employs TRBV6-1 and TRBJ2-1; D unclear. Germline CDR1 reads MNHNS; CDR2 reads SASEGT. Trimming cost V 7 bases and J 10 bases, with 17 bases left between them. The CDR3 spans 13 residues. This CDR3 reads CASNHRDTNEQFF. CDR3 sequence (DNA): TGTGCCAGCAATCACCGCGATACTAACGAGCAGTTCTTC.

The CDR3 here is CASSELNYGYTF. The CDR3 nucleotides are TGCGCCAGCAGCGAGTTAAACTATGGCTACACCTTC. The V and J genes are TRBV5-1 and TRBJ1-2; D gene unclear. Trimming took 4 bases from V and 2 from J, leaving 6 bases between them. Germline loops: CDR1 SGHRS, CDR2 YFSETQ. There are 12 residues in the CDR3.

This rearrangement joins TRBV7-9 to TRBJ1-1; the match to TRBD1 covers 9 bases. The CDR3 sequence is 15 residues long. The germline CDR1 and CDR2 sequences are SEHNR and FQNEAQ (reference sequence). V shed 5 bases, J shed 1 base, and the junction held 5 bases outside the gene matches. The CDR3 DNA sequence: TGTGCCAGCAGCCCACGGGACAGGGCGAACACTGAAGCTTTCTTT. The encoded protein is CASSPRDRANTEAFF.

The chain has TRBV29-1 and TRBJ1-5, with D perhaps matching TRBD1 (5 bases). V was cut by 6 bases and J by 1 base, with 13 bases left in between. The CDR3 is 14 amino acids. Germline V lookup: CDR1 SQVTM, CDR2 ANQGSEA. For the CDR3, the DNA is TGCAGCGTAGCTCCGGGGCAGAGCAATCAGCCCCAGCATTTT. This gives the protein CSVAPGQSNQPQHF.